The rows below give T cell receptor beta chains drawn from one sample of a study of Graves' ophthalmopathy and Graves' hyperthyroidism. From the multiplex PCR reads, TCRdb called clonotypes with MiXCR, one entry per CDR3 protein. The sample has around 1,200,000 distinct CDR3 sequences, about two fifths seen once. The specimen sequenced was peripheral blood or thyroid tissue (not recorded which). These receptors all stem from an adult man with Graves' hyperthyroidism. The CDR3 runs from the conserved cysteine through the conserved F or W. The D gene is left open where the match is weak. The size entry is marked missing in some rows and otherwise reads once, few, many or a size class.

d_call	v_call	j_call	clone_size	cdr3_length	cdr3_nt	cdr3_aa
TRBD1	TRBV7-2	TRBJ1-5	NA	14	TGTGCCAGCGGTACGGGACAGGGCAATCAGCCCCAGCATTTT	CASGTGQGNQPQHF
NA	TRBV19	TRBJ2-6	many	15	TGTGCCAGTAAAATGTTGGGGTCTGGGGCCAACGTCCTGACTTTC	CASKMLGSGANVLTF
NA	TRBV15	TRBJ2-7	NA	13	TGTGCCACCAGCAGGGAGATAAGGTCCGAGCAGTACTTC	CATSREIRSEQYF
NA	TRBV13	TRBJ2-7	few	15	TGTGCCAGCAGCTTAGTAGGCCCAACAGGGAACGAGCAGTACTTC	CASSLVGPTGNEQYF
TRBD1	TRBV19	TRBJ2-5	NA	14	TGTGCCAGTGCAAACAGGGGGCCGGGAGAGACCCAGTACTTC	CASANRGPGETQYF
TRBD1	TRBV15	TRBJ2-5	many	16	TGTGCCACGCTAAATGGGGACAGGGGGTTCCAAGAGACCCAGTACTTC	CATLNGDRGFQETQYF
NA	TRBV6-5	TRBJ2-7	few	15	TGTGCCAGCAGGCCAGAAGGGGGGCATATCTACGAGCAGTACTTC	CASRPEGGHIYEQYF
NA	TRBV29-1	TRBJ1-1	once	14	TGCAGCGTCACTTACAGGGTGGGGGCCACTGAAGCTTTCTTT	CSVTYRVGATEAFF
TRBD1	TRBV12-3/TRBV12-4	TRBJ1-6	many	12	TGTGCCAGCAGAGGGGACAGATCACCCCTCCACTTT	CASRGDRSPLHF
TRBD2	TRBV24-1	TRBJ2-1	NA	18	TGTGCCACCTCCGGGAGTCGGGGACTAGCGGGGCACACCGGGGAGCAGTTCTTC	CATSGSRGLAGHTGEQFF
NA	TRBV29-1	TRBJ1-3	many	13	TGCAGCGTTAACGCGGGCTCTGGAAACACCATATATTTT	CSVNAGSGNTIYF
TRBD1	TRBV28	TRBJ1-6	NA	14	TGTGCCAGCAGCCAAACCACTAACAGGGGACCCCTCCACTTT	CASSQTTNRGPLHF
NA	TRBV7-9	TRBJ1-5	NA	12	TGTGCCAGCAGCGTAGGGGTTCCGCCCCAGCATTTT	CASSVGVPPQHF
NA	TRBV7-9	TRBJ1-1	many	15	TGTGCCAGCAGCGAACCGGGACAAGAGAACACTGAAGCTTTCTTT	CASSEPGQENTEAFF
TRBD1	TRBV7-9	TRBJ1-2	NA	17	TGTGCCAGCAGCGCATCACGGCGGGACAGGGGGGACTATGGCTACACCTTC	CASSASRRDRGDYGYTF
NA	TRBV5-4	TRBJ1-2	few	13	TGTGCCAGCAGCCGGACGATTGATTATGGCTACACCTTC	CASSRTIDYGYTF
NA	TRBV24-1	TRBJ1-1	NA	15	TGTGCCACCAGCGGTAGGACCTGGGGGAACACTGAAGCTTTCTTT	CATSGRTWGNTEAFF
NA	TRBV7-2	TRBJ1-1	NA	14	TGTGCCAGCAGCTTAAATCAAGGTGCAGGGCGAGCTTTCTTT	CASSLNQGAGRAFF
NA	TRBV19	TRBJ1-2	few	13	TGTGCCAGTAGTATCGGGCCGACTTATGGCTACACCTTC	CASSIGPTYGYTF
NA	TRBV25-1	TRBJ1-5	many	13	TGTGCCAGCAGTGATAAAGGAAATCAGCCCCAGCATTTT	CASSDKGNQPQHF
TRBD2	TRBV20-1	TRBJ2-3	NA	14	TGCAGTGCTTCGACTAGCGGGGGGTCAGATACGCAGTATTTT	CSASTSGGSDTQYF
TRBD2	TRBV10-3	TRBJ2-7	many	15	TGTGCCATCCGACTAGCGGGAGGCCCGACCTACGAGCAGTACTTC	CAIRLAGGPTYEQYF
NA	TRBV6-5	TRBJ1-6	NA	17	TGTGCCAGCAGTTACTCGGGGGGCAGCGCCATTGATTCACCCCTCCACTTT	CASSYSGGSAIDSPLHF
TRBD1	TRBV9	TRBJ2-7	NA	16	TGTGCCAGCAGCGGATCCGGGACAGGGGGAATGTGGGAGCAGTACTTC	CASSGSGTGGMWEQYF
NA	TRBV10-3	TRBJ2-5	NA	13	TGTGCCATCCAGAGAGCAGGGGCTGAGACCCAGTACTTC	CAIQRAGAETQYF
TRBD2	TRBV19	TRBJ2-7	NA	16	TGTGCCAGTAGTCGTTTTAGCGGGGCGAGCTCCTACGAGCAGTACTTC	CASSRFSGASSYEQYF
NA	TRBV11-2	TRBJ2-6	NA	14	TGTGCCAGCAGCTTACGGTCCGGGGGCAACGTCCTGACTTTC	CASSLRSGGNVLTF
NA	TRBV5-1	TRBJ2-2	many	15	TGCGCCAGCAGCGACGCATACAGGGTCGCCGGGGAGCTGTTTTTT	CASSDAYRVAGELFF
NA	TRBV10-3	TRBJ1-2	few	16	TGTGCCAGCAGTGAAATTTTAGGGCAGAGCCACTATGGCTACACCTTC	CASSEILGQSHYGYTF
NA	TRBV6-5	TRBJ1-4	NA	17	TGTGCCAGCAGAACCGGGCTGCTTGATGCGACTAATGAAAAACTGTTTTTT	CASRTGLLDATNEKLFF
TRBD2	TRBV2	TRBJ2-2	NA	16	TGTGCCAGCACCCTTGGACTACCGGGGGGGACCGGGGAGCTGTTTTTT	CASTLGLPGGTGELFF
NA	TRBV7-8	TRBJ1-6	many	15	TGTGCCAGCAGCTCCCTTCCGAGTCGAGACACACCCCTCCACTTT	CASSSLPSRDTPLHF
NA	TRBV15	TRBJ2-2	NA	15	TGTGCCACCAGCGGGGAGACAGGGAACACCGGGGAGCTGTTTTTT	CATSGETGNTGELFF
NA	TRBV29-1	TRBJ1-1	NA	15	TGCAGCGTCGAACGACTAGCGGGAGGGGACAATGAAGCTTTCTTT	CSVERLAGGDNEAFF
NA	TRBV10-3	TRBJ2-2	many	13	TGTGCCATCAGCCCCGGACTGCGGGGGGAGCTGTTTTTT	CAISPGLRGELFF
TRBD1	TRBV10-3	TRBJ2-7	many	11	TGTGCCACCACAGGGGGCTACGAGCAGTACTTC	CATTGGYEQYF
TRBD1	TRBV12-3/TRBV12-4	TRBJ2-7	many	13	TGTGCCAGCACCCGACAGGGTTCCTACGAGCAGTACTTC	CASTRQGSYEQYF
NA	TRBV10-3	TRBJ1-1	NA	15	TGTGCCATCAGTGGGCAGGGAAGAGCGGACACTGAAGCTTTCTTT	CAISGQGRADTEAFF
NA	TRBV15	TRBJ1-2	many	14	TGTGCCACCAGCAGGCCGCGGACAGAATTTGGCTACACCTTC	CATSRPRTEFGYTF
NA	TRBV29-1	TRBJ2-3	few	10	TGCAGCGTTGACACAGATACGCAGTATTTT	CSVDTDTQYF
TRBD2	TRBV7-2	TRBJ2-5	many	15	TGTGCCAGCAGCCCTCCACTAGCGTTTCAAGAGACCCAGTACTTC	CASSPPLAFQETQYF
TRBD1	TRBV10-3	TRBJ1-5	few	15	TGTGCCATCAGTGACAACCACAGGGGTGTGAAGCCCCAGCATTTT	CAISDNHRGVKPQHF
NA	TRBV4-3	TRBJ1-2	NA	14	TGCGCCAGCAGCCAAGGAACCTCGTTCGTTGGCTACACCTTC	CASSQGTSFVGYTF
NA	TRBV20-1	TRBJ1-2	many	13	TGCAGTGCTAGGGAAACAGGCGTCAATGGCTACACCTTC	CSARETGVNGYTF
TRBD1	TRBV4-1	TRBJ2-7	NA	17	TGCGCCAGCAGCCCGGGACAGGGACGAAAGGGCCTTTACGAGCAGTACTTC	CASSPGQGRKGLYEQYF
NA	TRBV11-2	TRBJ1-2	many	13	TGTGCCAGCAGCTTGGGGAATGACTATGGCTACACCTTC	CASSLGNDYGYTF
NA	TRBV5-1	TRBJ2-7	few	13	TGCGCCAGCACAAACCACAGAGCCTACGAGCAGTACTTC	CASTNHRAYEQYF
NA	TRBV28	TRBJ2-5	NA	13	TGTGCCAGCAGTGACAGGACGTTAGAGACCCAGTACTTC	CASSDRTLETQYF
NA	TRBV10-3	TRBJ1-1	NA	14	TGTGCCATCAGTGATGAAGGCGATCGCGATGAAGCTTTCTTT	CAISDEGDRDEAFF
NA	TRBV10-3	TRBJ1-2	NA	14	TGTGCCATCAGGGGGGTTCTAGCGCATCAGGGCTACACCTTC	CAIRGVLAHQGYTF
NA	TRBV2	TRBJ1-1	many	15	TGTGCCAGCAGTGCAGATAGGAGCATGAACACTGAAGCTTTCTTT	CASSADRSMNTEAFF